The sequence of this T cell receptor beta chain was determined in a study of cytomegalovirus exposure and HLA in healthy donors. Findings of the study overall: Researchers left out some V segments, among them TRBV6-2 and TRBV6-3, as indistinguishable. The presence/absence work took it that sequencing depth was about the same across donors. TCR beta chains numbering under 200 were designated cytomegalovirus-associated.

Though nominally healthy at sampling, donors likely had unrecorded immune exposures. CDR3 length: 14 amino acids. J gave up 3 bases and V 5 bases, and 7 bases lay outside the gene matches. Germline V gene sequence: CDR1 SNHLY, CDR2 FYNNEI. A few counts support this clone. The antigen is not known. It was with 60 Vbeta and 13 Jbeta primers that the PCR ran. Method: immunoSEQ multiplex PCR; TCRdb's copy keeps in-frame clones and lacks some. The table lists approximately 150,000 clones, 68% of them singletons. The J gene is TRBJ2-7, the V gene TRBV2; 7 nucleotides align to TRBD1. The sample comprised PBMCs. This TCR was recovered from a woman aged 18 to 35 in good health and CMV-seropositive. CDR3 residues: CASSPGQVNYEQYF. The DNA for the CDR3 is TGTGCCAGCAGTCCCGGACAGGTAAACTACGAGCAGTACTTC.